Presented here are 19 T cell receptor beta chains from one specimen sequenced in a study of shared clonotypes between healthy human individuals. The repertoire was sequenced with immunoSEQ multiplex PCR; TCRdb's copy has only in-frame clones and lacks some. The sample lists 450,000 to 500,000 clones, 75% to 85% occurring once. The sample was PBMCs. These receptors were taken from a woman aged 40 to 55 in good health. Some clones in this sample may be carry-over from other donors' samples.

The chain couples TRBV30 to TRBJ1-2, with a weak D call TRBD1 (6 bases). This CDR3 has 13 residues. Trimming pared 6 bases from V and 4 bases from J, leaving 15 bases between. Germline lookup yields CDR1 GTSNPN and CDR2 SVGIG (reference sequence). CDR3 region: CACRDTDFYGYTF. CDR3 in DNA: TGTGCCTGCCGGGACACAGACTTCTATGGCTACACCTTC.

This sequence joins TRBV28 and TRBJ2-2; no definite D call. CDR1 MDHEN and CDR2 SYDVKM come from the germline V gene. The CDR3 length is 14 residues. Between the trimmed V and J ends, which lost 8 bases and 1 base, there was a span of 11 bases. CDR3 amino acids: CASLKGGNTGELFF. The CDR3, as DNA: TGTGCCAGCCTCAAGGGCGGGAACACCGGGGAGCTGTTTTTT. Full variable domain (remainder filled in from reference TRBV28 and TRBJ2-2): DVKVTQSSRYLVKRTGEKVFLECVQDMDHENMFWYRQDPGLGLRLIYFSYDVKMKEKGDIPEGYSVSREKKERFSLILESASTNQTSMYLCASLKGGNTGELFFGEGSRLTVL.

The chain combines TRBV7-6 with TRBJ2-5; 10 bases are a match to TRBD2. In germline, CDR1 is SGHVS, CDR2 FNYEAQ. The CDR3 sequence is 14 residues long. After removal of 5 bases from V and 4 bases from J, the junction contained 4 bases not matched to a gene. CDR3 loop: CASSLRLAGETQYF. CDR3 nucleotide sequence: TGTGCCAGCAGCCTCCGACTAGCGGGAGAGACCCAGTACTTC. The full variable domain, with the rest looked up from reference TRBV7-6 and TRBJ2-5, is GAGVSQSPRYKVTKRGQDVALRCDPISGHVSLYWYRQALGQGPEFLTYFNYEAQQDKSGLPNDRFSAERPEGSISTLTIQRTEQRDSAMYRCASSLRLAGETQYFGPGTRLLVL.

The chain combines TRBV7-9 with TRBJ2-5; 9 bases fit TRBD1. This CDR3 is built from 14 residues. Germline lookup yields CDR1 SEHNR and CDR2 FQNEAQ (reference sequence). V shed 6 bases, J shed 2 bases, and the junction held 4 bases outside the gene matches. The CDR3 reads CASRPGTGQETQYF. The CDR3 coding sequence is TGTGCCAGCAGGCCCGGGACAGGGCAAGAGACCCAGTACTTC.

Turning to this clone: At one of its ends the junction is not consistent with the germline gene, which may arise from a read error. The chain carries TRBV7-7 and TRBJ2-5, with D hard to call. The CDR3 consists of 14 residues. Germline V gene data show CDR1 as SSHAT and CDR2 as FNYEAQ (reference sequence). CDR3 protein: CASSLVIGQETQYF. CDR3 DNA sequence: TGTGCTAGCAGCTTAGTAATAGGGCAAGAGACCCAGTACTTC.

The rearrangement joins TRBV18 to TRBJ2-1; 10 nucleotides agree with TRBD2. The junction had 14 bases not matched to a gene; V was cut back by 0 bases and J by 9 bases. Looked up from germline, CDR1 is KGHSH and CDR2 is LQKENI. CDR3 size: 18 residues. CDR3 amino acids: CASSPPRYWLAGEGEQFF. Here the CDR3 DNA reads TGTGCCAGCTCACCACCGAGGTACTGGCTAGCGGGAGAGGGTGAGCAGTTCTTC.

The chain has TRBV4-2 and TRBJ2-2, with D possibly TRBD2 on 5 matching bases. Deletions cut 0 bases from V and 7 bases from J, with 15 bases between. This CDR3 contains 16 residues. CDR1 is LGHNA and CDR2 is YNFKEQ in the germline V gene. This CDR3 is CASSQDTRGNGGELFF. The CDR3 nucleotides read TGTGCCAGCAGCCAAGATACGCGAGGGAATGGCGGGGAGCTGTTTTTT.

In this sample, this clone turned up a few times. V and J are TRBV10-3 and TRBJ2-7; 9 bases line up with TRBD1. Looked up from germline, CDR1 is ENHRY and CDR2 is SYGVKD. The CDR3 is 15 amino acids. The trim removed 3 bases at V and 3 bases at J, leaving 6 bases unmatched. The CDR3 nucleotides are TGTGCCATCAGTGATACGGGGACAGGGATCTACGAGCAGTACTTC. Translated: CAISDTGTGIYEQYF.

V and J are TRBV11-2 and TRBJ2-7, with 7 bases that match TRBD1. J lost 0 bases, V lost 5 bases, and 13 bases had no gene match. The germline CDR1 and CDR2 sequences are SGHAT and FQNNGV. The CDR3 spans 17 residues. The chain's CDR3 is CASSPLRQGLGSYEQYF. CDR3 bases: TGTGCCAGCAGCCCCTTACGACAGGGTTTGGGCTCCTACGAGCAGTACTTC.

Concerning this clone: Mismatch with germline at one junction end may stem from a read error. The chain employs TRBV6-1 and TRBJ1-3; D is perhaps TRBD1 (5 bases). This CDR3 has 16 amino acids. The germline V gene has CDR1 MNHNS and CDR2 SASEGT. CDR3 loop: CASSQAGPYSGNTIYF. The DNA for the CDR3 is TGTGCCAGCAGTCAAGCAGGGCCCTACTCTGGAAACACCATATATTTT.

This clone was counted ten times or more. The chain combines TRBV7-9 with TRBJ1-2; D not resolved. The germline V gene has CDR1 SEHNR and CDR2 FQNEAQ (reference sequence). V lost 5 bases to trimming and J lost 4 bases, with 11 bases between them. The CDR3 totals 13 residues. This chain's CDR3 is CASSPDTAYGYTF. The CDR3, as DNA: TGTGCCAGCAGCCCAGACACCGCCTATGGCTACACCTTC.

This rearrangement joins TRBV5-1 to TRBJ2-7; 7 nucleotides line up with TRBD2. This CDR3 is 15 amino acids long. Germline CDR1 is SGHRS and CDR2 is YFSETQ. V dropped 1 base and J dropped 4; count of bases not matched to a gene: 8. In DNA form, the CDR3 reads TGCGCCAGCAGCTTGAGTGGGACTAAGAAATACGAGCAGTACTTC. Its protein product is CASSLSGTKKYEQYF.

This chain connects TRBV15 to TRBJ2-2, with TRBD2 identical over 8 bases. Germline CDR1 and CDR2: LNHNV and YYDKDF (reference sequence). Germline trimming cut 0 bases from V and 8 bases from J; bases unmatched to any gene: 11. The CDR3 loop spans 17 amino acids. The CDR3 nucleotides are TGTGCCACCAGCAGAGATCGTCCTGGACTAGCATCAGGGGAGCTGTTTTTT. Translating gives CATSRDRPGLASGELFF.

The rearrangement links TRBV7-2 to TRBJ2-2; D gene ambiguous. The germline V gene has CDR1 SGHTA and CDR2 FQGNSA. The V end was cut by 3 bases, the J end by 0 bases, with 8 bases between. This CDR3 has 15 amino acids. The CDR3 here is CASSLPLTNTGELFF. The DNA of the CDR3 is TGTGCCAGCAGCTTGCCTTTGACGAACACCGGGGAGCTGTTTTTT.

This clone was seen many times. This chain links TRBV27 with TRBJ1-1; D might be TRBD1 (6 bases). The CDR3 is made up of 15 amino acids. Per the germline V gene, CDR1 is MNHEY and CDR2 is SMNVEV (reference sequence). The germline V and J ends were trimmed by 5 bases and 5 bases, with 18 bases remaining between them. CDR3 DNA sequence: TGTGCCAGCAGTCCCATAGCGGGGGCGCGTACTGAAGCTTTCTTT. Translating gives CASSPIAGARTEAFF.

V gene TRBV7-3 combines with J gene TRBJ2-1; possible D gene TRBD2, 6 bases. The CDR3 length is 13 residues. Germline V gene lookup returns CDR1 SGHTA and CDR2 FQGTGA. V was shortened by 5 bases and J by 4 bases, with 9 bases between the two germline ends. The CDR3 DNA sequence: TGTGCCAGCAGCCGGGAGTCTTACAATGAGCAGTTCTTC. As protein: CASSRESYNEQFF. Together with reference TRBV7-3 and TRBJ2-1, the CDR3 gives the full variable domain: GAGVSQTPSNKVTEKGKYVELRCDPISGHTALYWYRQSLGQGPEFLIYFQGTGAADDSGLPNDRFFAVRPEGSVSTLKIQRTERGDSAVYLCASSRESYNEQFFGPGTRLTVL.

The gene calls are TRBV18 and TRBJ1-1; D is possibly TRBD1 (5 bases). Trimming pared 3 bases from V and 3 bases from J, leaving 23 bases between. Per germline, CDR1 KGHSH and CDR2 LQKENI. The CDR3 contains 18 residues. CDR3 loop: CASSPTFRGGNKDTEAFF. In DNA form, the CDR3 reads TGTGCCAGCTCACCCACCTTTAGGGGTGGAAATAAGGACACTGAAGCTTTCTTT.

The V call is TRBV15, the J call TRBJ2-5, with D perhaps TRBD2 (5 bases). Trimming stripped 0 bases from V and 3 bases from J, with 17 bases between. This CDR3 has 17 amino acids. In germline, CDR1 is LNHNV, CDR2 YYDKDF (reference sequence). The CDR3 loop reads CATSRDSRGAGEETQYF. The CDR3 DNA reads as TGTGCCACCAGCAGAGATAGTAGAGGTGCGGGCGAAGAGACCCAGTACTTC. The full variable domain, in which reference TRBV15 and TRBJ2-5 provide the parts outside the CDR3, is DAMVIQNPRYQVTQFGKPVTLSCSQTLNHNVMYWYQQKSSQAPKLLFHYYDKDFNNEADTPDNFQSRRPNTSFCFLDIRSPGLGDTAMYLCATSRDSRGAGEETQYFGPGTRLLVL.

The chain links TRBV28 to TRBJ1-5; no clear D. The CDR3 length is 13 residues. Germline V CDR1 and CDR2: MDHEN, SYDVKM. V gave up 7 bases and J gave up 3 bases, with 10 bases separating them. This CDR3 is CASNSVVNQPQHF. The DNA of the CDR3 is TGTGCCAGCAATTCGGTGGTCAATCAGCCCCAGCATTTT.